The 22 T cell receptor beta chains given below trace back to one sample, sequenced in a study of cytomegalovirus exposure and HLA in healthy donors (dated by TCRdb to between 2016 and 2019). Library preparation employed the immunoSEQ multiplex PCR assay. For the multiplex PCR, a mixture combining 60 forward primers for TCR Vbeta segments and 13 reverse primers for TCR Jbeta segments was used. TCRdb holds this immuneACCESS table with in-frame rearrangements only. Some clones are missing; in checked studies, unresolved V genes explain under half, and the rest has no known cause. The table for this sample records about 41,000 clones. 6.2% of the sample lies in the top ten. Sequenced material: PBMCs. Source of these receptors: a man aged 25 to 40 in good health and CMV-seronegative.

The genes are TRBV18 and TRBJ2-5; D remains unclear. The V gene's germline CDR1 is KGHSH and CDR2 LQKENI. Trimming removed 1 base at V and 5 bases at J, with 11 bases between. This CDR3 has 14 residues. In DNA form, the CDR3 reads TGTGCCAGCTCACCACTGTCCTCCGGGGAGACCCAGTACTTC. Protein sequence: CASSPLSSGETQYF. The full variable domain, in which reference TRBV18 and TRBJ2-5 provide the parts outside the CDR3, is NAGVMQNPRHLVRRRGQEARLRCSPMKGHSHVYWYRQLPEEGLKFMVYLQKENIIDESGMPKERFSAEFPKEGPSILRIQQVVRGDSAAYFCASSPLSSGETQYFGPGTRLLVL.

The chain uses TRBV10-1 and TRBJ2-1, with D uncertain. V gave up 5 bases and J gave up 6 bases, with 14 bases separating them. The CDR3 is made up of 14 amino acids. Per germline, CDR1 WNHNN and CDR2 SYGVQD (reference sequence). CDR3 sequence (DNA): TGCGCCAGCAGTCTTTCTAGAACAATCAATGAGCAGTTCTTC. Translated: CASSLSRTINEQFF.

The chain is built from TRBV9 and TRBJ2-7; TRBD2 aligns across 11 bases. The CDR3 totals 17 residues. CDR1 is SGDLS, CDR2 YYNGEE, per germline. Trimming at V came to 0 bases and at J to 2 bases, leaving 7 bases not matched to a gene. The CDR3: CASSVAGGTSGPYEQYF. CDR3 sequence (DNA): TGTGCCAGCAGCGTAGCTGGCGGGACTAGCGGCCCCTACGAGCAGTACTTC.

The CDR3 here is CASSQAPQSGGQETQYF. CDR3 coding DNA: TGTGCCAGCAGCCAAGCGCCCCAAAGCGGAGGGCAAGAGACCCAGTACTTC. This chain links TRBV4-2 with TRBJ2-5; D is perhaps TRBD2 (6 bases). The CDR3 totals 17 residues. Per germline, CDR1 LGHNA and CDR2 YNFKEQ. Trimming shortened V by 1 base and J by 2 bases, and 17 bases separated the two germline ends.

This chain joins TRBV11-2 and TRBJ2-5; 10 bases are a match to TRBD1. After removal of 5 bases from V and 4 bases from J, the junction contained 4 bases not matched to a gene. This CDR3 region has 14 residues. Looked up from germline, CDR1 is SGHAT and CDR2 is FQNNGV. The CDR3 sequence: CASSRDRGRETQYF. In nucleotides, the CDR3 is TGTGCCAGCAGCCGAGACAGGGGGCGAGAGACCCAGTACTTC.

This rearrangement joins TRBV19 to TRBJ2-6, with D possibly TRBD2 on 5 matching bases. CDR3 length: 18 residues. V lost 3 bases to trimming and J lost 4 bases, with 19 bases between them. In germline, CDR1 is LNHDA, CDR2 SQIVND (reference sequence). This chain's CDR3 is CASSMLSPRRNGANVLTF. The CDR3, as DNA: TGTGCCAGTAGTATGTTATCCCCGAGGAGGAACGGGGCCAACGTCCTGACTTTC.

The rearrangement uses TRBV4-1 and TRBJ2-5, with TRBD1 as a possible D gene (6 bases). V shed 2 bases and J shed 3 bases, with 10 bases lying between them. In germline, CDR1 is MGHRA, CDR2 YSYEKL. The length of the CDR3 is 14 residues. The CDR3, as DNA: TGCGCCAGCAGCCAACCGACAGGAGAAGAGACCCAGTACTTC. The encoded protein is CASSQPTGEETQYF.

The chain carries TRBV25-1 and TRBJ1-3; D is unclear. The germline CDR1 and CDR2 sequences are MGHDK and SYGVNS. The CDR3 totals 11 residues. V was trimmed by 10 bases and J by 1 base, leaving 5 bases between them. CDR3 bases: TGTGCCACCGTATCTGGAAACACCATATATTTT. Protein: CATVSGNTIYF.

The CDR3 protein is CASTNGRESAYEQYF. CDR3 sequence (DNA): TGTGCCAGCACCAATGGCAGGGAAAGCGCCTACGAGCAGTACTTC. This chain connects TRBV6-5 to TRBJ2-7; possibly TRBD1 for D (5 bases). In germline, CDR1 is MNHEY, CDR2 SVGAGI. The CDR3 extends over 15 amino acids. V lost 7 bases, J lost 2 bases, and 18 bases lay in between.

CDR3 DNA sequence: TGTGCCAGCAGCCCACGGGGGACTAAACAAGAGACCCAGTACTTC. Its translation: CASSPRGTKQETQYF. The V and J genes are TRBV7-2 and TRBJ2-5, with TRBD2 matching 7 bases. This CDR3 is built from 15 residues. The J segment lost 2 bases and the V segment lost 5 bases, leaving 8 bases of the junction unmatched. Germline CDR1 reads SGHTA; CDR2 reads FQGNSA.

The chain combines TRBV5-1 with TRBJ1-1; 7 bases agree with TRBD1. The CDR3 totals 14 residues. The J segment lost 0 bases and the V segment lost 4 bases, leaving 3 bases of the junction unmatched. The germline V gene has CDR1 SGHRS and CDR2 YFSETQ. CDR3 amino acids: CASSPGQMNTEAFF. The CDR3 region has the DNA TGCGCCAGCAGCCCGGGACAGATGAACACTGAAGCTTTCTTT.

J is TRBJ1-5 and V is TRBV7-3; the D is unclear. There are 13 residues in the CDR3. With 2 bases removed from V and 2 bases from J, the gap between germline ends came to 4 bases. Germline lookup yields CDR1 SGHTA and CDR2 FQGTGA. The CDR3 is CASSLGRNQPQHF. The CDR3 region has the DNA TGTGCCAGCAGCTTAGGCCGCAATCAGCCCCAGCATTTT.

The chain employs TRBV6-1 and TRBJ1-1; D is ambiguous. This CDR3 has 13 residues. Germline assignment: CDR1 MNHNS and CDR2 SASEGT. Trimming shortened V by 6 bases and J by 0 bases, and 8 bases separated the two germline ends. The CDR3 loop reads CASSGVLNTEAFF. The CDR3, as DNA: TGTGCCAGCAGCGGGGTCTTGAACACTGAAGCTTTCTTT.

The chain links TRBV6-1 to TRBJ1-1, with TRBD1 matching over 8 bases. There are 13 residues in the CDR3. CDR1 is MNHNS, CDR2 SASEGT, per germline. J gave up 4 bases and V 9 bases, and 7 bases lay outside the gene matches. The CDR3 nucleotides read TGTGCCAGTCCTAACACAGGGGGCACTGAAGCTTTCTTT. It is translated as CASPNTGGTEAFF.

V and J are TRBV19 and TRBJ2-7; tentatively, D is TRBD1 (5 bases). Trimming pared 4 bases from V and 3 bases from J, leaving 13 bases between. Germline V gene lookup returns CDR1 LNHDA and CDR2 SQIVND (reference sequence). CDR3 length equals 14 residues. The CDR3, as DNA: TGTGCCAGTAGTAAGGGGCAGTTGGGCTACGAGCAGTACTTC. Translated: CASSKGQLGYEQYF.

The chain combines TRBV19 with TRBJ1-5; weak D call: TRBD1 (6 bases). CDR1 is LNHDA, CDR2 SQIVND, per germline (reference sequence). V gave up 7 bases and J gave up 0 bases, with 13 bases separating them. This CDR3 spans 15 amino acids. The CDR3 region is CASKTDRYSNQPQHF. The CDR3 DNA reads TGTGCCAGTAAAACGGACAGATATAGCAATCAGCCCCAGCATTTT. The complete variable domain, with remaining parts taken from reference TRBV19 and TRBJ1-5, reads DGGITQSPKYLFRKEGQNVTLSCEQNLNHDAMYWYRQDPGQGLRLIYYSQIVNDFQKGDIAEGYSVSREKKESFPLTVTSAQKNPTAFYLCASKTDRYSNQPQHFGDGTRLSIL.

J is TRBJ2-7 and V is TRBV12-5; D may be TRBD1 (5 bases). Trimming removed 2 bases at V and 2 bases at J, with 19 bases between. Germline values: CDR1 LGHNT, CDR2 FRNRAP. The CDR3 consists of 17 residues. The CDR3 spells CASGLPTKRQKTYEQYF. CDR3 DNA: TGTGCTAGTGGTTTGCCGACAAAAAGACAGAAGACCTACGAGCAGTACTTC.

The J gene is TRBJ1-2, the V gene TRBV4-1, with D hard to call. The V gene's germline CDR1 is MGHRA and CDR2 YSYEKL. The V end was cut by 1 base, the J end by 2 bases, with 5 bases between. The CDR3 is 13 amino acids. The CDR3 reads CASSQAMNYGYTF. The CDR3 DNA reads as TGCGCCAGCAGCCAAGCCATGAACTATGGCTACACCTTC.

The chain carries TRBV5-1 and TRBJ2-5, with 10 bases identical to TRBD1. V was clipped by 3 bases and J by 4 bases; unmatched bases: 3. The CDR3 is 14 residues long. Germline V gene data show CDR1 as SGHRS and CDR2 as YFSETQ. The CDR3 coding sequence is TGCGCCAGCAGCTACGACAGGGGGCGAGAGACCCAGTACTTC. Its protein is CASSYDRGRETQYF.

This sequence joins TRBV4-1 and TRBJ2-7; 8 bases are shared with TRBD2. Germline loops: CDR1 MGHRA, CDR2 YSYEKL. The CDR3 runs to 15 residues. V lost 6 bases to trimming and J lost 4 bases; unmatched junction nucleotides: 11. The CDR3 DNA sequence: TGCGCCAGCAGTGTTTACTTAGCGGGACCGTACGAGCAGTACTTC. Its protein product is CASSVYLAGPYEQYF.

The CDR3 region is CASSPLADTPNIQYF. The CDR3 DNA reads as TGTGCCAGCAGCCCCCTAGCGGACACGCCAAACATTCAGTACTTC. The chain uses TRBV9 and TRBJ2-4; TRBD2 matches 7 bases. J gave up 6 bases and V 4 bases, and 10 bases lay outside the gene matches. Germline CDR1 is SGDLS and CDR2 is YYNGEE. This CDR3 region has 15 residues.

This chain joins TRBV5-4 and TRBJ2-5, with 8 bases aligning to TRBD1. CDR3 length equals 14 residues. Trimming removed 7 bases from V and 5 bases from J; junction bases left unmatched: 10. Germline V gene sequence: CDR1 SGHNT, CDR2 YYREEE (reference sequence). This CDR3 reads CASSDRGGSETQYF. DNA of the CDR3: TGTGCCAGCTCCGACAGGGGCGGTTCTGAGACCCAGTACTTC.